A selection of T cell receptor beta chains follows, all from one sample in a study of cytomegalovirus exposure and HLA in healthy donors. The protocol was immunoSEQ multiplex PCR, while the TCRdb copy is restricted to in-frame clones and leaves out a portion. The repertoire has some 150,000 clones, around 72% of them found once; the top ten carry 4.2%. The sample consisted of PBMCs. These receptors all come from a man aged 45-65 years in good health and CMV-seropositive. Both conserved end residues are part of each CDR3. The D gene is left open where the match is weak. Some rows have no size entry. The others give once, few or many, or a class for an expanded clone.

d_call	clone_size	v_call	j_call	cdr3_nt	cdr3_aa
TRBD1	-	TRBV7-2	TRBJ1-5	TGTGCCAGCAGCTTGAACAGGGGTGGGATGCAGCCCCAGCATTTT	CASSLNRGGMQPQHF
-	-	TRBV19	TRBJ1-5	TGTGCCAGTAGTATACGGCAACAGGGTAGGGGCCAGCCCCAGCATTTT	CASSIRQQGRGQPQHF
-	-	TRBV6-5	TRBJ1-2	TGTGCCAGTTCATCGAACGGGGGGGGCCGAGGCTACACCTTC	CASSSNGGGRGYTF
TRBD2	few	TRBV5-1	TRBJ2-1	TGCGCCAGCAGCTTGGCCCCTATTAGCGGGAGGGCTGGGGAGCAGTTCTTC	CASSLAPISGRAGEQFF
-	-	TRBV2	TRBJ1-1	TGTGCCAGCAGTGCCCCACAGGGAATAGGGACTGAAGCTTTCTTT	CASSAPQGIGTEAFF
-	few	TRBV5-6	TRBJ1-2	TGTGCCAGCAGCTTGGTCATGGGAGCCGGCTATGGCTACACCTTC	CASSLVMGAGYGYTF
-	-	TRBV7-8	TRBJ1-5	TGTGCCAGCAGCTTAACGGACAGTCATCAGCCCCAGCATTTT	CASSLTDSHQPQHF
-	-	TRBV18	TRBJ1-1	TGTGCCAGCTCAAAGACAAGGGGGAACACTGAAGCTTTCTTT	CASSKTRGNTEAFF
-	-	TRBV6-5	TRBJ2-7	TGTGCCAGCAGCTTGAAGACTGAACGCAACGAGCAGTACTTC	CASSLKTERNEQYF
-	once	TRBV6-1	TRBJ1-5	TGTGCCAGCAGCTCGACTCGCAGGGAGCCCCAGCATTTT	CASSSTRREPQHF
-	-	TRBV5-5	TRBJ1-4	TGTGCCAGCAGCTTAAGAGCGGGGTTTGCAACTAATGAAAAACTGTTTTTT	CASSLRAGFATNEKLFF
TRBD1	once	TRBV14	TRBJ2-1	TGTGCCAGCAGTATGAATCCGGGACAGGGTATTAACTACAATGAGCAGTTCTTC	CASSMNPGQGINYNEQFF
-	once	TRBV5-1	TRBJ1-1	TGCGCCAGCAGCCCCCGGAGGGCGAACACTGAAGCTTTCTTT	CASSPRRANTEAFF
TRBD1	-	TRBV9	TRBJ1-1	TGTGCCAGCAGCGATTGGGACAGGGGATCGAACACTGAAGCTTTCTTT	CASSDWDRGSNTEAFF
TRBD2	-	TRBV6-5	TRBJ2-7	TGTGCCAGCAGTTTGAAAGCGGGGATCTCCTACGAGCAGTACTTC	CASSLKAGISYEQYF
TRBD1	-	TRBV9	TRBJ1-2	TGTGCCAGCAGCGAGGGGGCTGACTATGGCTACACCTTC	CASSEGADYGYTF
-	-	TRBV5-1	TRBJ1-4	TGCGCCAGCAGCTTTGGGCAGGGCCAAGAAAAACTGTTTTTT	CASSFGQGQEKLFF
-	-	TRBV19	TRBJ2-5	TGTGCCAGTAGTATAGACAGGGTCCAAGAGACCCAGTACTTC	CASSIDRVQETQYF
TRBD1	-	TRBV2	TRBJ2-7	TGTGCCAGCAGTGAATACGGGACAGCAATCTACGAGCAGTACTTC	CASSEYGTAIYEQYF
-	-	TRBV6-1	TRBJ2-7	TGTGCCAGCAGGGAGACAGTTTCCTACGAGCAGTACTTC	CASRETVSYEQYF
-	once	TRBV7-9	TRBJ1-2	TGTGCCAGCAGCTTCACCGGGGATGGCTACACCTTC	CASSFTGDGYTF
TRBD1	few	TRBV18	TRBJ1-3	TGTGCCAGCTCCCCCTGGGACAGGGCTGGAAACACCATATATTTT	CASSPWDRAGNTIYF
TRBD1	once	TRBV18	TRBJ1-4	TGTGCCAGCTCACCTGTGAGACAGGGGCTCCCAACAACTAATGAAAAACTGTTTTTT	CASSPVRQGLPTTNEKLFF
TRBD1	-	TRBV6-6	TRBJ1-2	TGTGCCAGCAGCTACAGGGGGCTTGACTATGGCTACACCTTC	CASSYRGLDYGYTF
-	-	TRBV29-1	TRBJ2-3	TGCAGCGTTGGTGGGCTTGCCGATACGCAGTATTTT	CSVGGLADTQYF
TRBD1	-	TRBV6-6	TRBJ1-1	TGTGCCAGCAGTTACCTCAGGACAGGGCGGAACACTGAAGCTTTCTTT	CASSYLRTGRNTEAFF
TRBD1	few	TRBV2	TRBJ1-5	TGTGCCAGCAGCCCGGGACAGGACAATCAGCCCCAGCATTTT	CASSPGQDNQPQHF
-	few	TRBV5-6	TRBJ1-6	TGTGCCAGCAGCTTGCACGGTAACTCCTATAATTCACCCCTCCACTTT	CASSLHGNSYNSPLHF
TRBD2	-	TRBV7-2	TRBJ2-7	TGTGCCAGCAGCCTCTGGCGGATGGCTAGCGGGAGCTACGAGCAGTACTTC	CASSLWRMASGSYEQYF
-	once	TRBV5-1	TRBJ1-3	TGCGCCAGCAGCTTGTCGACAGGTGCAGGAAACACCATATATTTT	CASSLSTGAGNTIYF
TRBD1	-	TRBV6-1	TRBJ1-1	TGTGCCAGCAGTGTGGACTCAGGGGGCCCTGAAGCTTTCTTT	CASSVDSGGPEAFF
TRBD1	once	TRBV5-1	TRBJ1-1	TGCGCCAGCAGCCCGGAACCGGGACAGATCACTGAAGCTTTCTTT	CASSPEPGQITEAFF
-	-	TRBV5-1	TRBJ2-7	TGCGCCAGCAGCTCCCTCTCGGACAGCGGAGAAGAGCAGTACTTC	CASSSLSDSGEEQYF